A single sample is the source of the 23 T cell receptor beta chains below, sequenced in a study of blood T cell repertoires in COVID-19. Here immunoSEQ multiplex PCR was the method, and the copy in TCRdb shows in-frame clones only, minus some. The sample contains 250,000 to 300,000 clones, around 90% of which appear only once. The sequenced sample was peripheral blood. All receptors derive from a man aged 45-60 years with acute or convalescent COVID-19.

The chain has TRBV18 and TRBJ1-1; D is ambiguous. The CDR3 has 13 amino acids. Trimming pared 6 bases from V and 8 bases from J, leaving 16 bases between. Germline V CDR1 and CDR2: KGHSH, LQKENI. The CDR3 DNA follows: TGTGCCAGCTCCCCCGCCGGGGAGATGGAAGCTTTCTTT. Translated: CASSPAGEMEAFF.

The V and J genes are TRBV6-4 and TRBJ2-3, with 8 nucleotides matching TRBD2. V was clipped by 6 bases and J by 5 bases; unmatched bases: 13. From germline, CDR1 is MRHNA and CDR2 SNTAGT. This CDR3 has 16 amino acids. The CDR3 loop reads CASSLSSGGPRDTQYF. In DNA form, the CDR3 reads TGTGCCAGCAGCCTGTCGAGCGGGGGTCCTCGAGATACGCAGTATTTT.

The chain couples TRBV9 to TRBJ2-2; TRBD1 is a possible D gene (5 bases). The CDR3 covers 17 residues. The V gene's germline CDR1 is SGDLS and CDR2 YYNGEE. The ends were cut back, 0 bases at V and 6 bases at J, with 18 bases in the middle. CDR3 region: CASSVGIGVDPAGELFF. The DNA of the CDR3 is TGTGCCAGCAGCGTAGGGATAGGGGTAGATCCGGCCGGGGAGCTGTTTTTT.

The rearrangement links TRBV5-1 to TRBJ2-5; D possibly corresponds to TRBD2 (6 bases). V lost 4 bases and J lost 5, with 15 bases in between. CDR1 is SGHRS and CDR2 is YFSETQ in the germline V gene. There are 14 residues in the CDR3. CDR3: CASSLSGLPETQYF. DNA of the CDR3: TGCGCCAGCAGCCTCTCGGGACTCCCCGAGACCCAGTACTTC.

The rearrangement uses TRBV2 and TRBJ1-2; possibly TRBD1 for D (5 bases). Germline CDR1 and CDR2: SNHLY and FYNNEI. The CDR3 loop spans 14 amino acids. V was clipped by 4 bases and J by 5 bases, with 14 bases between them. The CDR3 region is CASSAEGRVYGYTF. In nucleotides, the CDR3 is TGTGCCAGCAGTGCGGAGGGACGGGTTTATGGCTACACCTTC.

This clone came up once. DNA for the CDR3: TGTGCCAGTAGTATAGCCCTCGTATGGGGGCCTAACACTGAAGCTTTCTTT. This gives the protein CASSIALVWGPNTEAFF. The chain uses TRBV19 and TRBJ1-1; a weak D match, TRBD1 (6 bases). This CDR3 spans 17 amino acids. V gave up 1 base and J gave up 2 bases, with 17 bases separating them. The germline V gene encodes CDR1 LNHDA and CDR2 SQIVND (reference sequence).

In this sample, this clone turned up a few times. This chain's CDR3 is CASSPGQTVGELFF. DNA of the CDR3: TGTGCCAGTAGTCCGGGACAGACAGTCGGGGAGCTGTTTTTT. The chain is built from TRBV19 and TRBJ2-2, with TRBD1 matching 7 bases. The CDR3 runs 14 residues. CDR1 is LNHDA, CDR2 SQIVND, per germline (reference sequence). The trim removed 5 bases at V and 7 bases at J, leaving 7 bases unmatched.

This rearrangement joins TRBV18 to TRBJ2-7, with a possible D match to TRBD1 (6 bases). This CDR3 has 15 residues. The germline V gene encodes CDR1 KGHSH and CDR2 LQKENI. Trimming removed 3 bases from V and 2 bases from J, with 14 bases in between. CDR3 region: CASSPAGQTTYEQYF. DNA of the CDR3: TGTGCCAGCTCACCTGCAGGACAGACGACCTACGAGCAGTACTTC.

V gene TRBV5-1 combines with J gene TRBJ2-7; maybe TRBD1 (6 bases). With 1 base removed from V and 6 bases from J, the gap between germline ends came to 8 bases. Looked up from germline, CDR1 is SGHRS and CDR2 is YFSETQ. The CDR3 spans 12 residues. The CDR3 loop is CASSLTGTEQYF. Written as DNA, the CDR3 is TGCGCCAGCAGCTTGACAGGGACCGAGCAGTACTTC.

This chain joins TRBV27 and TRBJ2-3; no firm D call. Deletions cut 5 bases from V and 5 bases from J, with 17 bases between. This CDR3 is 15 amino acids long. CDR1 and CDR2 (germline): MNHEY, SMNVEV (reference sequence). Here the CDR3 DNA reads TGTGCCAGCAGTCCTTCGGCTCAGGCTGGAGATACGCAGTATTTT. Encoded protein: CASSPSAQAGDTQYF.

This sequence joins TRBV5-1 and TRBJ1-5; 7 bases are shared with TRBD1. The V segment lost 2 bases and the J segment 8 bases; nucleotides outside the gene matches: 4. The CDR3 is 13 residues long. Germline CDR1 reads SGHRS; CDR2 reads YFSETQ. The CDR3 DNA is TGCGCCAGCAGCTTACAGGGGTCAGAGCCCCAGCATTTT. This gives the protein CASSLQGSEPQHF.

The chain is built from TRBV7-6 and TRBJ2-1; D possibly corresponds to TRBD2 (6 bases). The CDR3 is made up of 17 amino acids. Germline V gene lookup returns CDR1 SGHVS and CDR2 FNYEAQ. Deletions cut 2 bases from V and 0 bases from J, with 14 bases between. The CDR3 sequence: CASSLWVDGGSYNEQFF. CDR3 bases: TGTGCCAGCAGCTTATGGGTTGACGGGGGCTCCTACAATGAGCAGTTCTTC.

The genes are TRBV29-1 and TRBJ2-6; 10 nucleotides line up with TRBD1. V trimming: 6 bases; J trimming: 2 bases; junction bases outside the gene matches: 10. Germline V gene data show CDR1 as SQVTM and CDR2 as ANQGSEA. The CDR3 covers 17 residues. CDR3 residues: CSVKTGGSFTGANVLTF. In nucleotides, the CDR3 is TGCAGCGTCAAGACAGGGGGCTCTTTTACTGGGGCCAACGTCCTGACTTTC.

This clone showed up just once. This chain connects TRBV5-1 to TRBJ1-1; possible D gene TRBD1, 5 bases. The CDR3 length is 15 residues. From germline, CDR1 is SGHRS and CDR2 YFSETQ. V lost 4 bases and J lost 1, with 14 bases in between. CDR3 residues: CASSLGVWANTEAFF. CDR3 bases: TGCGCCAGCAGCCTAGGGGTTTGGGCGAACACTGAAGCTTTCTTT.

This chain links TRBV7-3 with TRBJ2-7; D is possibly TRBD2 (6 bases). The CDR3 extends over 16 amino acids. The germline V gene has CDR1 SGHTA and CDR2 FQGTGA. Trimming pared 1 base from V and 5 bases from J, leaving 18 bases between. In DNA, the CDR3 is TGTGCCAGCAGCTTAAGGACGGGGGAAAAGTTCCACGAGCAGTACTTC. Its translation: CASSLRTGEKFHEQYF.

This clone was seen more than once but under ten times. V gene TRBV19 combines with J gene TRBJ1-1, with TRBD1 as a possible D gene (6 bases). Per the germline V gene, CDR1 is LNHDA and CDR2 is SQIVND (reference sequence). V was clipped by 3 bases and J by 10 bases, with 15 bases between them. CDR3 length equals 13 residues. This chain's CDR3 is CASSMNRDERAFF. The CDR3 region has the DNA TGTGCCAGTAGTATGAACAGGGACGAGAGAGCTTTCTTT.

This clone was recorded once. The rearrangement links TRBV15 to TRBJ2-5; D perhaps matches TRBD1 (6 bases). Germline V gives CDR1 LNHNV, CDR2 YYDKDF (reference sequence). The CDR3 totals 15 residues. The ends were cut back, 0 bases at V and 2 bases at J, with 10 bases in the middle. The CDR3 bases are TGTGCCACCAGCAGAGACAGGGGCTATCAAGAGACCCAGTACTTC. Translation gives CATSRDRGYQETQYF.

The V call is TRBV18, the J call TRBJ2-7; D not resolved. The CDR3 is 13 residues long. CDR1 and CDR2 (germline): KGHSH, LQKENI. The ends were cut back, 3 bases at V and 7 bases at J, with 13 bases in the middle. The CDR3 DNA is TGTGCCAGCTCACCCCAGTGGGCGAGTGAGCAGTACTTC. Translated: CASSPQWASEQYF.

This clone has a single count. The rearrangement links TRBV30 to TRBJ2-7; no reliable D call. The CDR3 runs to 13 residues. V lost 5 bases to trimming and J lost 6 bases, with 17 bases between them. Germline V lookup: CDR1 GTSNPN, CDR2 SVGIG (reference sequence). The CDR3 region is CAWGIRVRGEQYF. In nucleotides, the CDR3 is TGTGCCTGGGGAATCCGGGTGAGAGGCGAGCAGTACTTC.

The chain combines TRBV3-1 (or the pseudogene TRBV3-2) with TRBJ1-2; the D gene is possibly TRBD1 (6 bases). Germline CDR1 LGHDT, CDR2 YNNKEL (reference sequence). CDR3 length: 16 residues. V lost 2 bases, J lost 2 bases, and 15 bases lay in between. The CDR3 sequence is CASSQPSGTTNYGYTF. CDR3 nucleotides: TGTGCCAGCAGCCAACCCTCCGGGACAACGAACTATGGCTACACCTTC.

The chain is built from TRBV29-1 and TRBJ1-1, with D hard to call. Between the trimmed V and J ends, which lost 5 bases and 6 bases, there was a span of 19 bases. CDR1 and CDR2 (germline): SQVTM, ANQGSEA. The CDR3 consists of 14 residues. CDR3 sequence (DNA): TGCAGCGTTTCTAGAGGGTCGGATTGGGCTGAAGCTTTCTTT. Residues: CSVSRGSDWAEAFF.

This chain connects TRBV7-8 to TRBJ1-2; the D gene is possibly TRBD1 (5 bases). Germline-derived CDR1 and CDR2 are SGHVS and FQNEAQ. Deletions cut 7 bases from V and 2 bases from J, with 11 bases between. The CDR3 is made up of 13 amino acids. This CDR3 is CASNPGGNYGYTF. The CDR3 nucleotides read TGTGCCAGCAACCCTGGGGGGAACTATGGCTACACCTTC.

The chain uses TRBV25-1 and TRBJ2-5; possible D gene TRBD2, 5 bases. This CDR3 comprises 15 residues. Germline V gene sequence: CDR1 MGHDK, CDR2 SYGVNS. V was pared by 4 bases and J by 1 base, with 13 bases between. CDR3 nucleotides: TGTGCCAGCAGTGGCCCCTTCGGGATCCAAGAGACCCAGTACTTC. This encodes CASSGPFGIQETQYF.